This entry features one TCR beta chain sequence. The antigen remains undetermined. The data belong to a study of monozygotic twins with inflammatory bowel disease. Whole-study results and caveats: Telling different T cell subtypes apart from each other was not possible. The inverse Simpson measure of TCRbeta diversity was lower in IBD patients than in healthy co-twins.

Germline V gives CDR1 DFQATT, CDR2 SNEGSKA (reference sequence). This CDR3 has 16 amino acids. Each CDR3 protein gets one entry in TCRdb, which reprocessed the 5' RACE reads and gives no DNA. This listing includes 300,000 to 400,000 distinct CDR3 sequences. Specimen: blood. The chain uses TRBV20-1 and TRBJ2-4; as DNA is missing, the TRBD1 call by TCRdb cannot be tested. The receptor was derived from a human donor with ulcerative colitis or Crohn's disease, or a healthy co-twin of an affected twin (not recorded which). The CDR3 sequence is CSARDLPGWAKNIQYF.